The T cell receptor (beta chain) under discussion was sequenced for a study of shared clonotypes between healthy human individuals. The table came from immunoSEQ multiplex PCR; TCRdb's copy has only in-frame clones and leaves some out. The repertoire has some 1.5 million clones, roughly 96% of them found once; the top ten carry roughly 1.2%. Trimming left V 6 bases short and J 0 bases short, with 12 bases between. The V gene's germline CDR1 is SGHVS and CDR2 FQNEAQ. The CDR3 sequence is 15 residues long. The material sequenced was naive CD4+ T cells sorted from blood. Subset given: CD45RA+ positively selected. The TCR originated in a man in his thirties or forties in good health. This chain connects TRBV7-8 to TRBJ2-1, with D uncertain. The CDR3 spells CASSSVKISYNEQFF. The CDR3 DNA reads TGTGCCAGCAGTAGTGTAAAGATCTCCTACAATGAGCAGTTCTTC.